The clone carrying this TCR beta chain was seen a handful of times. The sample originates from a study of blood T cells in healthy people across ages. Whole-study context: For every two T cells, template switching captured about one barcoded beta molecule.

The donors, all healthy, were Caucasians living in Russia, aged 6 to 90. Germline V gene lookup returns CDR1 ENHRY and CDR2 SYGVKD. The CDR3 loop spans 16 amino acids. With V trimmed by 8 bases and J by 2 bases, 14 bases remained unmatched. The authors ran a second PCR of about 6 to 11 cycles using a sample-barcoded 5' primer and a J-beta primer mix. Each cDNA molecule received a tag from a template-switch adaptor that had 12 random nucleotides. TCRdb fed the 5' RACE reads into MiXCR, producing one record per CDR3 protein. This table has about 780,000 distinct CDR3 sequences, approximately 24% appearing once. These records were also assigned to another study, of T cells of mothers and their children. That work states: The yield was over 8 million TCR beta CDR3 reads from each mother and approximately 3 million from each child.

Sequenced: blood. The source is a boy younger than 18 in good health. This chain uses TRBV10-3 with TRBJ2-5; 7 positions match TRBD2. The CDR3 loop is CAISHGQGGVQETQYF. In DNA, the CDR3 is TGTGCCATCTCTCACGGGCAGGGAGGGGTACAAGAGACCCAGTACTTC.